One sample yielded the 2 T cell receptor beta chains listed below, sequenced in a study of cytomegalovirus exposure and HLA in healthy donors. Primers: 60 Vbeta forward and 13 Jbeta reverse. Data came from immunoSEQ multiplex PCR; TCRdb stores just in-frame clones and leaves some out. This sample's clone table lists about 42,000 clones. Source material: PBMCs. The receptor source for this set is a man aged 25-40 years in good health and CMV-seronegative.

The genes are TRBV28 and TRBJ2-7; TRBD2 agrees at 12 bases. The CDR3 has 15 residues. The germline V gene has CDR1 MDHEN and CDR2 SYDVKM. The ends lost 5 bases at V and 2 bases at J; junction bases unmatched: 4. CDR3 in DNA: TGTGCCAGCAGTACCGCTAGCGGGAGGGCCTACGAGCAGTACTTC. Protein: CASSTASGRAYEQYF.

The chain has TRBV4-2 and TRBJ2-3; 9 bases fit TRBD2. The CDR3 is 14 amino acids. Germline V gives CDR1 LGHNA, CDR2 YNFKEQ. Trimming removed 4 bases from V and 1 base from J; junction bases left unmatched: 0. This CDR3 reads CASSRLAGTDTQYF. CDR3 sequence (DNA): TGTGCCAGCAGCCGACTAGCGGGCACAGATACGCAGTATTTT.